This entry features one T cell receptor beta chain sequence. The antigen remains undetermined. This sample stems from a study of vaccination effects on CD4 cells after COVID-19. Looking at the study overall: Relative to the second dose, post-vaccine samples were obtained a median of 72 days later.

The CDR3 is 13 residues long. Looked up from germline, CDR1 is SGHDT and CDR2 is YYEEEE. V lost 0 bases and J lost 6, with 8 bases in between. Subsequent to a culture period of 10 days, CD4+ T cells were isolated. The person's infection with SARS-CoV-2, confirmed by PCR, took place between March and December 2020. Participants got two doses of BNT162b2 or mRNA-1273 vaccine. Half the medium was swapped for IL-2 medium on days 3 and 7. TCRdb's table, derived via immunoSEQ multiplex PCR, lists solely in-frame clones and lacks some. The data contain some 40,000 clones, just over 75% of them singletons. Overall study findings and caveats: Early timepoints after infection were absent, and convalescent patients were few in the study.

J is TRBJ2-3 and V is TRBV5-6; D ambiguous. Sequencing used CD4+ T cells from PBMCs cultured without peptide, obtained after COVID-19 vaccination. This TCR derives from a human donor who had a prior SARS-CoV-2 infection. The DNA for the CDR3 is TGTGCCAGCAGCTTGGGTCCGTTGGATACGCAGTATTTT. Protein: CASSLGPLDTQYF.